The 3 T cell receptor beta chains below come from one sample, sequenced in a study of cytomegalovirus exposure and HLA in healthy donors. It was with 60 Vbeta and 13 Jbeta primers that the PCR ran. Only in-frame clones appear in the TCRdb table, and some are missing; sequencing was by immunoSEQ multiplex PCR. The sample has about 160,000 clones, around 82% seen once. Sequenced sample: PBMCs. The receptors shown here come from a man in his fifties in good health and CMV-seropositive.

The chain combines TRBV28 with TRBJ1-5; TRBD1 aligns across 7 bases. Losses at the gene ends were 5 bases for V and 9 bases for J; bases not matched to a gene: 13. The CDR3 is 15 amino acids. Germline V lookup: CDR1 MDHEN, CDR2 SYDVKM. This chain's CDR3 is CASSMGQSISWPQHF. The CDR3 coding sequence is TGTGCCAGCAGTATGGGACAGTCAATCAGCTGGCCCCAGCATTTT.

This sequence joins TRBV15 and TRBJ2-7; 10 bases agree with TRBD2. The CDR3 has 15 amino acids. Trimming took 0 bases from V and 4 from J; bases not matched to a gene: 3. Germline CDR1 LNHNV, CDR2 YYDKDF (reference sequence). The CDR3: CATSREAGGPYEQYF. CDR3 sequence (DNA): TGTGCCACCAGCAGAGAAGCGGGAGGGCCGTACGAGCAGTACTTC.

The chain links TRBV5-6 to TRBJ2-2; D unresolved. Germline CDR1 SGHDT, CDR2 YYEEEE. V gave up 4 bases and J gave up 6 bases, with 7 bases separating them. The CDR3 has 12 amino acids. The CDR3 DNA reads TGTGCCAGCAGCCCCTGGCCCGGGGAGCTGTTTTTT. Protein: CASSPWPGELFF.